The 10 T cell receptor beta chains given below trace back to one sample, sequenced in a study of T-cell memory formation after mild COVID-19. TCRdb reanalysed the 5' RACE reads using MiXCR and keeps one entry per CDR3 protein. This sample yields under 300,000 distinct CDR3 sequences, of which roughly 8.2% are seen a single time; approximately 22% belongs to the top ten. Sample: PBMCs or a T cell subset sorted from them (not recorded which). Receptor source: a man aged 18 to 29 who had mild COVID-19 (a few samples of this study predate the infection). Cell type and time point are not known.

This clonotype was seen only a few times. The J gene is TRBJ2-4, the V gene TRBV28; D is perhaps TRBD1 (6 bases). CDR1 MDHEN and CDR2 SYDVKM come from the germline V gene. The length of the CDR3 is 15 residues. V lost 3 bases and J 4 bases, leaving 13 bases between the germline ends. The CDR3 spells CASSLFGGGKNIQYF. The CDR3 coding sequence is TGTGCCAGCAGTTTGTTTGGGGGCGGAAAAAACATTCAGTACTTC.

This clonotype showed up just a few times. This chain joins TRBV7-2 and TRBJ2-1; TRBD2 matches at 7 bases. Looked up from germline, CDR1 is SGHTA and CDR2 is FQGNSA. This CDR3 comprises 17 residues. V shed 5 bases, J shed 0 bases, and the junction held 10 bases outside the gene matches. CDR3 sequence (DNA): TGTGCCAGCAGCCACCCCTTGAGGGAGGGCTCCTACAATGAGCAGTTCTTC. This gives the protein CASSHPLREGSYNEQFF.

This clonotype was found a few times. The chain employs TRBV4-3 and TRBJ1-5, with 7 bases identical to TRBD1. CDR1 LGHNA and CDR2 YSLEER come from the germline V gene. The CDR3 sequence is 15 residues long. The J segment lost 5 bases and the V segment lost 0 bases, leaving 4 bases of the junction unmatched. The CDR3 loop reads CASSQEGRGDQPQHF. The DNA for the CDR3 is TGCGCCAGCAGCCAAGAAGGCAGGGGGGATCAGCCCCAGCATTTT.

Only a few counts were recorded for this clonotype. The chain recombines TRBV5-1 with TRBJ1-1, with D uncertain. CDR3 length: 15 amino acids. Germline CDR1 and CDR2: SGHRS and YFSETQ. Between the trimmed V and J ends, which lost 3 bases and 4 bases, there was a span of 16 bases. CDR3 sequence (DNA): TGCGCCAGCAGCTCTGGGCCTCTCGGCATCACTGAAGCTTTCTTT. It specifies CASSSGPLGITEAFF.

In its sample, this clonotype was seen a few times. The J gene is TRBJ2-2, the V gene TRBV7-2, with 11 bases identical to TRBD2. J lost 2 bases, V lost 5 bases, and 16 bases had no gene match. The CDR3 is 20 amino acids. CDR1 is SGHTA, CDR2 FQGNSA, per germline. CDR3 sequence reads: CASSPYPRLAGLANTGELFF. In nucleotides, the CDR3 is TGTGCCAGCAGCCCCTACCCAAGACTAGCGGGGTTGGCAAACACCGGGGAGCTGTTTTTT.

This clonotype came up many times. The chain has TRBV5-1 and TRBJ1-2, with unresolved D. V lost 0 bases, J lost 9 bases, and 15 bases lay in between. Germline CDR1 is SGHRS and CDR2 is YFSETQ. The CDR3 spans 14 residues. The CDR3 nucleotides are TGCGCCAGCAGCTTGGAGGGCCCCCAAGAGCGCTACACCTTC. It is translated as CASSLEGPQERYTF.

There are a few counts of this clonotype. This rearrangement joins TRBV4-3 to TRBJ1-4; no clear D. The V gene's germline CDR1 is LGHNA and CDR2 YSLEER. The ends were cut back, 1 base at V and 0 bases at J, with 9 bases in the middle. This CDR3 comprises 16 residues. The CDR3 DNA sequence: TGCGCCAGCAGCCAAGGGACGGGAGCAACTAATGAAAAACTGTTTTTT. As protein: CASSQGTGATNEKLFF.

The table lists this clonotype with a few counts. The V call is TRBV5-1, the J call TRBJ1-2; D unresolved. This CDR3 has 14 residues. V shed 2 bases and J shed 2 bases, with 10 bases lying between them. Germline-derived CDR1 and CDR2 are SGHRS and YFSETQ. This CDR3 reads CASSFLPGNYGYTF. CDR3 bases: TGCGCCAGCAGCTTCCTACCAGGAAACTATGGCTACACCTTC.

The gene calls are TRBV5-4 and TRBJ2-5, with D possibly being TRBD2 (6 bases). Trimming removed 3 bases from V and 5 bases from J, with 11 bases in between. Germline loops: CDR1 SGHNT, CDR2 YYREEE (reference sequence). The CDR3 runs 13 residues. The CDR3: CASSWLASETQYF. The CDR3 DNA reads TGTGCCAGCAGCTGGCTAGCGTCCGAGACCCAGTACTTC.

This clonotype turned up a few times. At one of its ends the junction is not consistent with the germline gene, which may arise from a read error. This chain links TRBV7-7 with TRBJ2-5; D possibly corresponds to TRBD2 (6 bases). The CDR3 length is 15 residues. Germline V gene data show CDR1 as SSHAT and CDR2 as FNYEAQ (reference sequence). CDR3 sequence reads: CASSLAGGFQETQYF. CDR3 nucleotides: TGTGCTAGCAGCTTAGCCGGGGGTTTCCAAGAGACCCAGTACTTC.